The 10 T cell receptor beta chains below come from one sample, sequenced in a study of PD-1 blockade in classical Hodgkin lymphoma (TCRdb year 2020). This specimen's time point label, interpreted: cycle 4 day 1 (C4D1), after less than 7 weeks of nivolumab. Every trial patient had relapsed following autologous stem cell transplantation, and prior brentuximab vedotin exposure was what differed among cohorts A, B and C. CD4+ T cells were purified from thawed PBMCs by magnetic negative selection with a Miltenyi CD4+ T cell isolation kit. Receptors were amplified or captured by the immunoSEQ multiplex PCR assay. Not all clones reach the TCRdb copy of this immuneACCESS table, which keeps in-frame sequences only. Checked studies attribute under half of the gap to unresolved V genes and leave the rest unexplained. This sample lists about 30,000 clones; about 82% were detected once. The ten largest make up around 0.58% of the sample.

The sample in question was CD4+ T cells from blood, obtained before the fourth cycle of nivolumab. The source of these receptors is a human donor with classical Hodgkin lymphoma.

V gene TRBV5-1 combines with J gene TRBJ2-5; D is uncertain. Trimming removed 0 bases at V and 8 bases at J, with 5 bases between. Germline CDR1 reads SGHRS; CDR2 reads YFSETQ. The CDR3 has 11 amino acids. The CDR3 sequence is CASSLGHTQYF. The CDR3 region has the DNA TGCGCCAGCAGCTTGGGACATACCCAGTACTTC.

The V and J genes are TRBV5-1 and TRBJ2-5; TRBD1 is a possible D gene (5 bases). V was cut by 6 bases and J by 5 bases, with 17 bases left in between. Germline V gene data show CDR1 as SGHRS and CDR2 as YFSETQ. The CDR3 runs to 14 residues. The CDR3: CASNTGQPKETQYF. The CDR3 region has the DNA TGCGCCAGCAATACAGGTCAACCTAAGGAGACCCAGTACTTC.

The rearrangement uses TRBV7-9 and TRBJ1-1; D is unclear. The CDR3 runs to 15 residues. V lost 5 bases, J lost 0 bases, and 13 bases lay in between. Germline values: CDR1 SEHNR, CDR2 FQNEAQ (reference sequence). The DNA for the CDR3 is TGTGCCAGCAGCGCCCCAGCATGGATGAACACTGAAGCTTTCTTT. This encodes CASSAPAWMNTEAFF. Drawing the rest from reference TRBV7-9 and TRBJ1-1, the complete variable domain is DTGVSQNPRHKITKRGQNVTFRCDPISEHNRLYWYRQTLGQGPEFLTYFQNEAQLEKSRLLSDRFSAERPKGSFSTLEIQRTEQGDSAMYLCASSAPAWMNTEAFFGQGTRLTVV.

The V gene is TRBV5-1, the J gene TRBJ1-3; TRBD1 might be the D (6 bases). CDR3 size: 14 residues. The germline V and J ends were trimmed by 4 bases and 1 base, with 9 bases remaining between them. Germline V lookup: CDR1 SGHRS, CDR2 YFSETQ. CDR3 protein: CASSETGSGNTIYF. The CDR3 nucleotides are TGCGCCAGCAGCGAAACAGGGTCTGGAAACACCATATATTTT.

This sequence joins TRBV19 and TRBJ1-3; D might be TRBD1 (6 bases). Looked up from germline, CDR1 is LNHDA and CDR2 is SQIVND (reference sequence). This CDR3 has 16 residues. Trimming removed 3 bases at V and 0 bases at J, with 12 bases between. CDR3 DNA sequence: TGTGCCAGTAGTATGCAAGGACAGAACTCTGGAAACACCATATATTTT. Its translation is CASSMQGQNSGNTIYF. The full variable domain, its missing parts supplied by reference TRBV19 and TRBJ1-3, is DGGITQSPKYLFRKEGQNVTLSCEQNLNHDAMYWYRQDPGQGLRLIYYSQIVNDFQKGDIAEGYSVSREKKESFPLTVTSAQKNPTAFYLCASSMQGQNSGNTIYFGEGSWLTVV.

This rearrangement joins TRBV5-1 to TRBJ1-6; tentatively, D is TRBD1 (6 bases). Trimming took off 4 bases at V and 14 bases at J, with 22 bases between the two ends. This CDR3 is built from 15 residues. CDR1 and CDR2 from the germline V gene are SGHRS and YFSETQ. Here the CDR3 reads CASSAAAQGGFTLHF. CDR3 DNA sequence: TGCGCCAGCAGCGCCGCCGCACAGGGAGGGTTTACCCTCCACTTT. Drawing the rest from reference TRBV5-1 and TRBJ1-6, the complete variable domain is KAGVTQTPRYLIKTRGQQVTLSCSPISGHRSVSWYQQTPGQGLQFLFEYFSETQRNKGNFPGRFSGRQFSNSRSEMNVSTLELGDSALYLCASSAAAQGGFTLHFGNGTRLTVT.

CDR3 nucleotide sequence: TGCGCCAGCAGCTTGGACGCAAACAATGAGCAGTTCTTC. Protein sequence: CASSLDANNEQFF. The chain employs TRBV5-1 and TRBJ2-1; no definite D call. This CDR3 has 13 residues. The V and J ends lost 0 bases and 5 bases respectively, with 6 bases between them. Germline-derived CDR1 and CDR2 are SGHRS and YFSETQ.

The CDR3 here is CASSIGTGGPYNEQFF. In DNA form, the CDR3 reads TGTGCCAGTTCTATCGGGACAGGGGGCCCCTACAATGAGCAGTTCTTC. The V call is TRBV19, the J call TRBJ2-1; 12 bases align to TRBD1. Germline V gene data show CDR1 as LNHDA and CDR2 as SQIVND (reference sequence). Losses at the gene ends were 8 bases for V and 2 bases for J; bases not matched to a gene: 7. The CDR3 consists of 16 residues.

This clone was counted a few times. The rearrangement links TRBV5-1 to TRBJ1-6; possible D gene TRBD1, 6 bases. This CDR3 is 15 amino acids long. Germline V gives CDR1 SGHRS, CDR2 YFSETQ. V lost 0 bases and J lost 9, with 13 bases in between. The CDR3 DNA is TGCGCCAGCAGCTTGGGTAGGGGGGGAGGTTCACCCCTCCACTTT. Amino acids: CASSLGRGGGSPLHF.

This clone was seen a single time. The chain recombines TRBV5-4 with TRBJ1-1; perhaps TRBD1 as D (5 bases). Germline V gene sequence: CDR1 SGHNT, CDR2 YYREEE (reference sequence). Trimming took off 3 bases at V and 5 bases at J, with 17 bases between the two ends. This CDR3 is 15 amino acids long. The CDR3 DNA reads TGTGCCAGCAGCTACCCAAGCTCAGGGAAAACTGAAGCTTTCTTT. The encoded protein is CASSYPSSGKTEAFF.